Given below is one T cell receptor beta chain in context. The data stem from a study of blood T cell repertoires in COVID-19. About the study: Italy, Spain and the United States were the sources of the convalescent and acute COVID-19 samples. PBMCs, B-cell-depleted T cells, or T cells provided the cDNA or gDNA that made up the material.

Authors' data handling: It was from reference gene primer amplification that nucleated cell counts were estimated. TCRdb keeps only in-frame clones here, not all; method: immunoSEQ multiplex PCR. V and J calls and clone size follow that table, whereas D and trimming were derived from the DNA. The data hold tens of thousands of clones, with roughly 89% observed a single time. Germline trimming cut 4 bases from V and 4 bases from J; bases unmatched to any gene: 5. Germline V gene sequence: CDR1 LGHDT, CDR2 YNNKEL (reference sequence). The CDR3 loop spans 15 amino acids. This clonotype originated in a human donor with acute or convalescent COVID-19. The donor label of this sample is uncertain. Source material: peripheral blood. The J gene is TRBJ2-1, the V gene TRBV3-1 (or the pseudogene TRBV3-2), with 9 bases lining up with TRBD1. The CDR3 loop is CASSLDRGLYNEQFF. The CDR3 nucleotides read TGTGCCAGCAGCCTGGACAGGGGCCTGTACAATGAGCAGTTCTTC.